The 30 T cell receptor beta chains below all came from one sample that was sequenced in a study of OX40 agonist ivuxolimab in advanced cancers. Clones were read by immunoSEQ multiplex PCR, and TCRdb kept only the in-frame ones, dropping some. Among tens of thousands of clones listed, 87% were seen once. Sample: CD4+ or CD8+ T cells sorted from blood, taken in a trial of the OX40 agonist ivuxolimab. The receptors here all came from an adult with an advanced solid tumor such as melanoma, head and neck, liver or kidney cancer.

The V call is TRBV19, the J call TRBJ1-4; no definite D call. The CDR3 extends over 16 amino acids. Trimming cost V 5 bases and J 0 bases, with 13 bases left between them. Germline V gene data show CDR1 as LNHDA and CDR2 as SQIVND (reference sequence). The CDR3 sequence is CASSSSAGATNEKLFF. The CDR3 DNA sequence: TGTGCCAGTAGTTCCTCGGCGGGTGCAACTAATGAAAAACTGTTTTTT.

J is TRBJ1-1 and V is TRBV5-4; tentative D call: TRBD1 (5 bases). The CDR3 covers 13 residues. With 2 bases removed from V and 3 bases from J, the gap between germline ends came to 8 bases. The germline V gene encodes CDR1 SGHNT and CDR2 YYREEE (reference sequence). The CDR3 sequence is CASSFVGDTEAFF. The CDR3 nucleotides read TGTGCCAGCAGCTTTGTGGGGGACACTGAAGCTTTCTTT.

In its sample, this clone was seen once. CDR3 bases: TGTGCCAGCAGCCATCGGCTCAATGATAAAGAGACCCAGTACTTC. Protein sequence: CASSHRLNDKETQYF. This rearrangement joins TRBV16 to TRBJ2-5, with D unresolved. There are 15 residues in the CDR3. The germline gives CDR1 KGHSY, CDR2 FQNENV. Between the trimmed V and J ends, which lost 3 bases and 3 bases, there was a span of 14 bases.

The chain carries TRBV5-1 and TRBJ1-4, with D maybe TRBD1 (6 bases). The V gene lost 6 bases and the J gene lost 1 base, with 13 bases spanning the gap. The germline gives CDR1 SGHRS, CDR2 YFSETQ. The CDR3 spans 15 residues. CDR3 DNA: TGCGCCAGCACTGCCGGGACAAGAACTAATGAAAAACTGTTTTTT. Amino acid sequence: CASTAGTRTNEKLFF.

This clone was counted a few times. The chain joins TRBV7-8 to TRBJ1-1; D is uncertain. The V gene's germline CDR1 is SGHVS and CDR2 FQNEAQ. CDR3 size: 16 residues. Trimming left V 6 bases short and J 1 base short, with 18 bases between. The CDR3 sequence: CASRVTRFAGNTEAFF. CDR3 coding DNA: TGTGCCAGCAGAGTAACGAGATTCGCGGGGAACACTGAAGCTTTCTTT.

The chain joins TRBV28 to TRBJ1-2, with D possibly matching TRBD1 (6 bases). Germline V gene sequence: CDR1 MDHEN, CDR2 SYDVKM. With 4 bases removed from V and 8 bases from J, the gap between germline ends came to 20 bases. The CDR3 consists of 15 residues. This CDR3 reads CASSSAPGQRTGYTF. The CDR3 coding sequence is TGTGCCAGCAGTTCCGCCCCGGGACAACGAACGGGCTACACCTTC.

This clone was seen a few times. This sequence joins TRBV6-5 and TRBJ1-6; D gene ambiguous. Trimming cost V 0 bases and J 10 bases, with 4 bases left between them. The CDR3 is 12 amino acids. The germline V gene has CDR1 MNHEY and CDR2 SVGAGI. The CDR3 DNA reads TGTGCCAGCAGTTACTCGGGGTCACCCCTCCACTTT. This translates into CASSYSGSPLHF.

This sequence joins TRBV5-1 and TRBJ2-3, with D possibly matching TRBD2 (5 bases). The V gene lost 4 bases and the J gene lost 2 bases, with 14 bases spanning the gap. This CDR3 contains 15 residues. Germline V gene sequence: CDR1 SGHRS, CDR2 YFSETQ. The CDR3 region is CASSREGRDTDTQYF. In nucleotides, the CDR3 is TGCGCCAGCAGCCGCGAAGGGAGAGACACAGATACGCAGTATTTT.

The chain carries TRBV28 and TRBJ1-2, with D uncertain. CDR3 length: 14 amino acids. V was trimmed by 2 bases and J by 0 bases, leaving 7 bases between them. In germline, CDR1 is MDHEN, CDR2 SYDVKM. CDR3 residues: CASSLPGANYGYTF. CDR3 nucleotide sequence: TGTGCCAGCAGTTTACCGGGAGCTAACTATGGCTACACCTTC.

This clone was seen only a few times. This sequence joins TRBV9 and TRBJ1-1; TRBD1 matches 7 bases. V was clipped by 3 bases and J by 4 bases; unmatched bases: 12. The CDR3 is 16 residues long. The V gene's germline CDR1 is SGDLS and CDR2 YYNGEE. CDR3 sequence (DNA): TGTGCCAGCAGCGATCGAAGACAGGGAATCAGCACTGAAGCTTTCTTT. Translating it yields CASSDRRQGISTEAFF.

The chain combines TRBV5-1 with TRBJ2-1; D assignment may be TRBD1 or TRBD2 (5 bases each). V gave up 4 bases and J gave up 9 bases, with 17 bases separating them. The germline CDR1 and CDR2 sequences are SGHRS and YFSETQ. The CDR3 is 14 residues long. CDR3 bases: TGCGCCAGCAGCGGGTCGGGGCCCTCGGTTGAGCAGTTCTTC. Translated: CASSGSGPSVEQFF.

J is TRBJ2-3 and V is TRBV11-3; TRBD2 might be the D (5 bases). V lost 4 bases and J 3 bases, leaving 11 bases between the germline ends. The V gene's germline CDR1 is SGHNT and CDR2 YENEEA. CDR3 length: 14 residues. CDR3 in DNA: TGTGCCAGCAGCTCTCCGAGGGAAACAGATACGCAGTATTTT. Translating gives CASSSPRETDTQYF.

The J gene is TRBJ2-5, the V gene TRBV28; the D is unclear. The V end lost 6 bases, the J end lost 8 bases, and 13 bases lay between the germline ends. This CDR3 region has 12 residues. CDR1 is MDHEN, CDR2 SYDVKM, per germline. This CDR3 is CASSLNRDTQYF. In DNA, the CDR3 is TGTGCCAGCAGCTTAAACCGAGACACCCAGTACTTC.

V and J are TRBV4-1 and TRBJ1-4; maybe TRBD1 (5 bases). The length of the CDR3 is 14 residues. CDR1 and CDR2 from the germline V gene are MGHRA and YSYEKL. V lost 4 bases to trimming and J lost 4 bases, with 10 bases between them. Here the CDR3 reads CASSPGLYNEKLFF. The CDR3 DNA is TGCGCCAGCAGCCCGGGACTGTATAATGAAAAACTGTTTTTT.

The chain employs TRBV6-6 and TRBJ2-2, with 7 positions matching TRBD1. With V trimmed by 7 bases and J by 7 bases, 6 bases remained unmatched. CDR3 length: 13 residues. Per the germline V gene, CDR1 is MNHNY and CDR2 is SVGAGI (reference sequence). CDR3: CASISQGRGELFF. As DNA, the CDR3 is TGTGCCAGCATCTCACAGGGGCGCGGGGAGCTGTTTTTT.

This chain links TRBV9 with TRBJ2-3, with 10 bases lining up with TRBD2. J lost 6 bases, V lost 6 bases, and 7 bases had no gene match. CDR1 SGDLS and CDR2 YYNGEE come from the germline V gene. CDR3 length: 14 amino acids. CDR3 DNA sequence: TGTGCCAGCAAAGCGGGAGGGCCTTTTGATACGCAGTATTTT. It specifies CASKAGGPFDTQYF.

This clone was seen more than once but under ten times. In the same sample, other DNA sequences code for this CDR3. The rearrangement joins TRBV20-1 to TRBJ1-1; D not resolved. CDR3 length: 11 residues. Per germline, CDR1 DFQATT and CDR2 SNEGSKA (reference sequence). V was trimmed by 4 bases and J by 5 bases, leaving 8 bases between them. The CDR3 loop is CSATPGTEAFF. CDR3 coding DNA: TGCAGTGCTACCCCGGGGACTGAAGCTTTCTTT.

The chain employs TRBV18 and TRBJ1-4; a possible D gene is TRBD1 (5 bases). Per germline, CDR1 KGHSH and CDR2 LQKENI. CDR3 length: 13 amino acids. Trimming removed 5 bases from V and 8 bases from J, with 12 bases in between. The CDR3: CASSDRGLEKLFF. The CDR3 bases are TGTGCCAGCTCAGACCGGGGCCTCGAAAAACTGTTTTTT.

This clone was recorded only once. A read error may account for a junction end that differs from germline. The DNA of the CDR3 is TGTGCCACCGAGGCGTGGAACAGGGAGAGATTTTTC. Translated, it gives CATEAWNRERFF. This chain connects TRBV2 to TRBJ2-7, with a weak D call TRBD1 (6 bases). Germline CDR1 is SNHLY and CDR2 is FYNNEI. The CDR3 runs 12 residues.

This rearrangement joins TRBV2 to TRBJ2-5; D is perhaps TRBD1 (6 bases). With 6 bases removed from V and 5 bases from J, the gap between germline ends came to 13 bases. CDR3 size: 13 residues. Germline V gene lookup returns CDR1 SNHLY and CDR2 FYNNEI. CDR3 nucleotide sequence: TGTGCCAGCAGGGGGGCCTGGCAGGAGACCCAGTACTTC. It translates to CASRGAWQETQYF. The full variable domain, with the rest looked up from reference TRBV2 and TRBJ2-5, is EPEVTQTPSHQVTQMGQEVILRCVPISNHLYFYWYRQILGQKVEFLVSFYNNEISEKSEIFDDQFSVERPDGSNFTLKIRSTKLEDSAMYFCASRGAWQETQYFGPGTRLLVL.

This clone was recorded only once. The chain carries TRBV7-8 and TRBJ2-1; D is possibly TRBD1 (6 bases). The CDR3 loop spans 16 amino acids. Germline V gene data show CDR1 as SGHVS and CDR2 as FQNEAQ. V was pared by 5 bases and J by 4 bases, with 18 bases between. In nucleotides, the CDR3 is TGTGCCAGCAGCCCACCTCGTCAGGGGAGATACAATGAGCAGTTCTTC. Its translation is CASSPPRQGRYNEQFF.

The J gene is TRBJ1-4, the V gene TRBV7-5. TRBV7-5 is assigned pseudogene status. The CDR3 has 14 residues. The CDR3 nucleotides are TGTGTCAGAATTCCCCCCGCAACTAATGAAAAACTGTTTTTT. Its protein product is CVRIPPATNEKLFF.

The chain couples TRBV9 to TRBJ1-3; no reliable D call. Trimming removed 0 bases at V and 6 bases at J, with 10 bases between. The length of the CDR3 is 14 residues. Germline values: CDR1 SGDLS, CDR2 YYNGEE. The CDR3 spells CASSVDHALNTIYF. The CDR3 DNA reads as TGTGCCAGCAGCGTAGATCACGCCTTAAACACCATATATTTT.

The chain is built from TRBV7-2 and TRBJ1-1; D is possibly TRBD1 (5 bases). This CDR3 is built from 13 residues. V dropped 6 bases and J dropped 4 bases, with 12 bases sitting between them. Germline values: CDR1 SGHTA, CDR2 FQGNSA. In DNA, the CDR3 is TGTGCCAGCAGAGCCGACAGAGTCACTGAAGCTTTCTTT. Protein product: CASRADRVTEAFF.

There are a few counts of this clone. The chain links TRBV10-1 to TRBJ1-1; maybe TRBD1 (6 bases). Between the trimmed V and J ends, which lost 3 bases and 3 bases, there was a span of 11 bases. The CDR3 loop spans 14 amino acids. Per germline, CDR1 WNHNN and CDR2 SYGVQD (reference sequence). The DNA of the CDR3 is TGCGCCAGCAGTGAAGGGGGTCGGGACACTGAAGCTTTCTTT. Translated: CASSEGGRDTEAFF.

The chain joins TRBV7-8 to TRBJ1-4; unclear D gene. Germline V CDR1 and CDR2: SGHVS, FQNEAQ. This CDR3 contains 15 residues. V gave up 4 bases and J gave up 2 bases, with 11 bases separating them. CDR3 region: CASSSRRFTNEKLFF. The CDR3 bases are TGTGCCAGCAGCTCCCGGAGGTTTACTAATGAAAAACTGTTTTTT.

The V call is TRBV4-1, the J call TRBJ2-1, with TRBD2 as a possible D gene (6 bases). V was clipped by 5 bases and J by 6 bases, with 11 bases between them. Germline-derived CDR1 and CDR2 are MGHRA and YSYEKL. The CDR3 covers 13 residues. The CDR3 spells CASSSWGVNEQFF. For the CDR3, the DNA is TGCGCCAGCAGCTCATGGGGGGTCAATGAGCAGTTCTTC.

This clone has just one count. V gene TRBV13 combines with J gene TRBJ2-7; D gene ambiguous. The V and J ends lost 1 base and 6 bases respectively, with 16 bases between them. The germline V gene has CDR1 PRHDT and CDR2 FYEKMQ (reference sequence). The CDR3 contains 15 residues. CDR3 protein: CASSLAGRLGSEQYV. CDR3 coding DNA: TGTGCCAGCAGCTTAGCGGGTCGCCTGGGAAGCGAGCAGTACGTC.

J is TRBJ1-2 and V is TRBV27, with D possibly matching TRBD1 (6 bases). The germline V gene has CDR1 MNHEY and CDR2 SMNVEV (reference sequence). The CDR3 consists of 15 residues. The V gene lost 6 bases and the J gene lost 4 bases, with 18 bases spanning the gap. The DNA for the CDR3 is TGTGCCAGCAGAAACCCGGACAGAAAAGGCTATGGCTACACCTTC. Protein product: CASRNPDRKGYGYTF.

The chain employs TRBV6-5 and TRBJ1-1; D gene ambiguous. The CDR3 sequence is 13 residues long. The V end lost 11 bases, the J end lost 1 base, and 14 bases lay between the germline ends. The germline V gene has CDR1 MNHEY and CDR2 SVGAGI. The DNA of the CDR3 is TGTGCCGCAAGGAACCTCGGGAACACTGAAGCTTTCTTT. It is translated as CAARNLGNTEAFF.